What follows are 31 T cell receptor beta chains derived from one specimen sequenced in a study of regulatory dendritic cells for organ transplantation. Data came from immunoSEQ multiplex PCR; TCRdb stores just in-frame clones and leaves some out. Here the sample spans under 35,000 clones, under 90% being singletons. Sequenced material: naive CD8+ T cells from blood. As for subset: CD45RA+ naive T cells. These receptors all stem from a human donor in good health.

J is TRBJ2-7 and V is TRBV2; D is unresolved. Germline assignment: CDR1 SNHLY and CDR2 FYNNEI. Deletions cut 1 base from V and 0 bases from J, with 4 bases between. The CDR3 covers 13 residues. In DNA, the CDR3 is TGTGCCAGCAGTGAAGGAGCCTCCTACGAGCAGTACTTC. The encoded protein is CASSEGASYEQYF.

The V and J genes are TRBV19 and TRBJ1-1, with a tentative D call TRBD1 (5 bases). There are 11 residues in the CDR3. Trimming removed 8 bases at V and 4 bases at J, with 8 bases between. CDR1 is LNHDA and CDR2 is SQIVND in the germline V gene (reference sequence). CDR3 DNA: TGTGCCAGTGCCAGGGCCACTGAAGCTTTCTTT. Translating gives CASARATEAFF.

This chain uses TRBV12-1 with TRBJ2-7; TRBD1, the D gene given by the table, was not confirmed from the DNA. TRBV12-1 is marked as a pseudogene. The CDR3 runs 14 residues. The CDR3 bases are TGTGCCAGCAGCCTTCAGGGGCTGTCCTACGAGCAGTACTTC. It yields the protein CASSLQGLSYEQYF.

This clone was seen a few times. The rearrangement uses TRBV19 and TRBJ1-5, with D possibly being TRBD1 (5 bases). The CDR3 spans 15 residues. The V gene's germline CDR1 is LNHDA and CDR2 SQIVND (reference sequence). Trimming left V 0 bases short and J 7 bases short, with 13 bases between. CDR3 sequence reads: CASSIDKGRNQPQHF. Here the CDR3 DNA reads TGTGCCAGTAGTATAGATAAGGGGCGAAACCAGCCCCAGCATTTT.

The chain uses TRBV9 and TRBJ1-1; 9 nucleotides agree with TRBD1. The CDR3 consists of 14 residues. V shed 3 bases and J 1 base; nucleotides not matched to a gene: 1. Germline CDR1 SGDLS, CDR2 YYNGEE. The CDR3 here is CASSGGQGNTEAFF. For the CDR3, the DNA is TGTGCCAGCAGCGGGGGACAGGGGAACACTGAAGCTTTCTTT.

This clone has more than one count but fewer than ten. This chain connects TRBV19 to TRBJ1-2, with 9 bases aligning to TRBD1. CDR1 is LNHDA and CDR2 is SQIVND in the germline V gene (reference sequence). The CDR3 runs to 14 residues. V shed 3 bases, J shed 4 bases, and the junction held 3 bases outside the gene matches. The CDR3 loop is CASSIGQGLYGYTF. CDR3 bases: TGTGCCAGTAGTATTGGACAGGGGCTCTATGGCTACACCTTC.

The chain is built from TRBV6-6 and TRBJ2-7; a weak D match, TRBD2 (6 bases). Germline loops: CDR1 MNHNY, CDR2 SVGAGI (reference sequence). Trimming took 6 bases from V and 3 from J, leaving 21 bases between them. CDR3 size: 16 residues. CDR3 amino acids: CASRPIAGLGLYEQYF. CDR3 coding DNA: TGTGCCAGCAGACCTATCGCGGGACTGGGACTCTACGAGCAGTACTTC.

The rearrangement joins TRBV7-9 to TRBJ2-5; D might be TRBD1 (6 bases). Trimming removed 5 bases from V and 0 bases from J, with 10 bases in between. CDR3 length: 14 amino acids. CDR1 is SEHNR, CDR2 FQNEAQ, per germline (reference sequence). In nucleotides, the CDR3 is TGTGCCAGCAGCCCCACAGGGTACCAAGAGACCCAGTACTTC. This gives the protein CASSPTGYQETQYF.

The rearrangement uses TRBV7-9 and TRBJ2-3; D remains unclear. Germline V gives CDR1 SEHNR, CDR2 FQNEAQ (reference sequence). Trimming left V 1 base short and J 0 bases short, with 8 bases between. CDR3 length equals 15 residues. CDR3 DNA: TGTGCCAGCAGCTTAGGTCTCAGGAGCACAGATACGCAGTATTTT. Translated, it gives CASSLGLRSTDTQYF.

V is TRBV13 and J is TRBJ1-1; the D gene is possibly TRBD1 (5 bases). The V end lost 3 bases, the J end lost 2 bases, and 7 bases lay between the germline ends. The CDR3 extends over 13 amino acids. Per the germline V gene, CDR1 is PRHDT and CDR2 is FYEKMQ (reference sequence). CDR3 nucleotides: TGTGCCAGCAGCTTTCAGGGAAACACTGAAGCTTTCTTT. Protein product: CASSFQGNTEAFF.

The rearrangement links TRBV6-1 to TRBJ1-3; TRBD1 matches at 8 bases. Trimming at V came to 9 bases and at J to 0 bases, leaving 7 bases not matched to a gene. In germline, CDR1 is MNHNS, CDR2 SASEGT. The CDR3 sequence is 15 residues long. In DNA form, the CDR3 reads TGTGCCAGTATTGACAGGGGTCACTCTGGAAACACCATATATTTT. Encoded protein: CASIDRGHSGNTIYF.

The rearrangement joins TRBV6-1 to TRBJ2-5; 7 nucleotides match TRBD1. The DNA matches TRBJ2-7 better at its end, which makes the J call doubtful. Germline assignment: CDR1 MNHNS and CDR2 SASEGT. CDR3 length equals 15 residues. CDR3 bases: TGTGCCAGCAGTGAAGAGGCAGACAGGGCCTACGAGCAGTACTTC. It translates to CASSEEADRAYEQYF.

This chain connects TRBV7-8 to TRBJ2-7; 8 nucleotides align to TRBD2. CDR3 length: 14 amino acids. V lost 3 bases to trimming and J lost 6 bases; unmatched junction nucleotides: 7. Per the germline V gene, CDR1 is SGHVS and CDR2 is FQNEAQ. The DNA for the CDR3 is TGTGCCAGCAGCTTGAGCGGGGGAGTTGGCGAGCAGTACTTC. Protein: CASSLSGGVGEQYF.

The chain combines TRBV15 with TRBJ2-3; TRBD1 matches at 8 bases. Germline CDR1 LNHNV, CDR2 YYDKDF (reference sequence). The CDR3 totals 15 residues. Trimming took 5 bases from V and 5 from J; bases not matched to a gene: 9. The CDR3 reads CATSGLTGVRDTQYF. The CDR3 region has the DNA TGTGCCACCAGCGGATTGACAGGGGTCAGAGATACGCAGTATTTT.

CDR3 protein: CASSLMPGGDTGELFF. The CDR3 coding sequence is TGTGCCAGCAGCTTAATGCCGGGGGGCGACACCGGGGAGCTGTTTTTT. The chain combines TRBV7-2 with TRBJ2-2; possible D gene TRBD2, 7 bases. The CDR3 extends over 16 amino acids. With 2 bases removed from V and 3 bases from J, the gap between germline ends came to 13 bases. CDR1 and CDR2 (germline): SGHTA, FQGNSA.

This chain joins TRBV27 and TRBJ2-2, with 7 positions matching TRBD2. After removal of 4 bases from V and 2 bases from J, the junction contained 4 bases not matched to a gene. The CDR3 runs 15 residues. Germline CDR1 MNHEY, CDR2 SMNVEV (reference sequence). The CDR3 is CASSSGTINTGELFF. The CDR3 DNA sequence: TGTGCCAGCAGTTCCGGGACTATCAACACCGGGGAGCTGTTTTTT.

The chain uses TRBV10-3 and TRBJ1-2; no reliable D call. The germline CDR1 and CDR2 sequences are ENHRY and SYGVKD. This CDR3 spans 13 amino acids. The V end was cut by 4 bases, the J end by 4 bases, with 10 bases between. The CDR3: CAISVRDFYGYTF. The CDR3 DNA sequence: TGTGCCATCAGTGTACGGGATTTCTATGGCTACACCTTC.

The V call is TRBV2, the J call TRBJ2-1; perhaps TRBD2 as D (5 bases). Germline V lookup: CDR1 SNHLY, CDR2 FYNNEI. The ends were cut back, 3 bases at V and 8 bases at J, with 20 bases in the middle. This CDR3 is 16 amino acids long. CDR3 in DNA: TGTGCCAGCAGTGATTTTATAGAGGGCCGGAGTGATGAGCAGTTCTTC. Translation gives CASSDFIEGRSDEQFF.

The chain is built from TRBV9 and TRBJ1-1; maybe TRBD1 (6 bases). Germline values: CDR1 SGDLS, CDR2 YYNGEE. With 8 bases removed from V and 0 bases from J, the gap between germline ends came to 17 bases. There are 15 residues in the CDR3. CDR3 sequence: CASEPSTGLNTEAFF. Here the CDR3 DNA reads TGTGCCAGTGAACCATCGACAGGTTTGAACACTGAAGCTTTCTTT.

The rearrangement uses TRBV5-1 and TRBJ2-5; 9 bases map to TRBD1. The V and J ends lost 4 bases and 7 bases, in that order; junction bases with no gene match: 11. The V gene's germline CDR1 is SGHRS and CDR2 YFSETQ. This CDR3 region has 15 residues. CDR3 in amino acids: CASSLDRGRARTQYF. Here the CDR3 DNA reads TGCGCCAGCAGCCTGGACAGGGGCCGGGCAAGGACCCAGTACTTC. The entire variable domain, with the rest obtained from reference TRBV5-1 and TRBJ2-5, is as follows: KAGVTQTPRYLIKTRGQQVTLSCSPISGHRSVSWYQQTPGQGLQFLFEYFSETQRNKGNFPGRFSGRQFSNSRSEMNVSTLELGDSALYLCASSLDRGRARTQYFGPGTRLLVL.

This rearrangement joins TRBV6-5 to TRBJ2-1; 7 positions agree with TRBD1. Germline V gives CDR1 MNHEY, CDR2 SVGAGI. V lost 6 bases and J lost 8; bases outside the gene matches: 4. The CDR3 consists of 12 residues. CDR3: CASSLDRDEQFF. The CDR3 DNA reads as TGTGCCAGCAGCCTAGACAGGGATGAGCAGTTCTTC.

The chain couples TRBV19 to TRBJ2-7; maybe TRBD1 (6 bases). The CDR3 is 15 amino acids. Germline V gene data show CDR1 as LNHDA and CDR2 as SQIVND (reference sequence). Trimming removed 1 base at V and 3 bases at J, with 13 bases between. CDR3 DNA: TGTGCCAGTAGTATAGGTCAGGGGCCGTACTACGAGCAGTACTTC. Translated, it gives CASSIGQGPYYEQYF.

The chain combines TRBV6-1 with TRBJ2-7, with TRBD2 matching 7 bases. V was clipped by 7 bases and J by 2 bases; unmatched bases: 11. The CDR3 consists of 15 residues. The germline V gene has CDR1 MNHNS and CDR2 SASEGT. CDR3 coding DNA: TGTGCCAGCACCGTTCGGGGGGACCATGCCTACGAGCAGTACTTC. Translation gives CASTVRGDHAYEQYF.

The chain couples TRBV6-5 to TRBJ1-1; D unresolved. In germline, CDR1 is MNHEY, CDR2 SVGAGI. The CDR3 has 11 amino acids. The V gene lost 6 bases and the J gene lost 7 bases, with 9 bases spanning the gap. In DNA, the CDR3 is TGTGCCAGCAGCTCCCCGAGTGAAGCTTTCTTT. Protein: CASSSPSEAFF.

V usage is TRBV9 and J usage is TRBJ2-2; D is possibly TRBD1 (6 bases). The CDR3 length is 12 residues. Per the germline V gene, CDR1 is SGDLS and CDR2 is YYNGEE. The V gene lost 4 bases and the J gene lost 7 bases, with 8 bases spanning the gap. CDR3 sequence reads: CASSNRDGELFF. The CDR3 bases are TGTGCCAGCAGCAACAGGGACGGGGAGCTGTTTTTT.

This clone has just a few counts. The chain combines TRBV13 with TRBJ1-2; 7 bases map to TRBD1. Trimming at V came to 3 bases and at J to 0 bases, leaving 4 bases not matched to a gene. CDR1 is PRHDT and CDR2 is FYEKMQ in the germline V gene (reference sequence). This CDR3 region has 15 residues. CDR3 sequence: CASSFLGQTNYGYTF. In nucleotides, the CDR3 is TGTGCCAGCAGCTTTTTGGGACAGACTAACTATGGCTACACCTTC. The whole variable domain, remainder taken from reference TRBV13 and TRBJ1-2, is AAGVIQSPRHLIKEKRETATLKCYPIPRHDTVYWYQQGPGQDPQFLISFYEKMQSDKGSIPDRFSAQQFSDYHSELNMSSLELGDSALYFCASSFLGQTNYGYTFGSGTRLTVV.

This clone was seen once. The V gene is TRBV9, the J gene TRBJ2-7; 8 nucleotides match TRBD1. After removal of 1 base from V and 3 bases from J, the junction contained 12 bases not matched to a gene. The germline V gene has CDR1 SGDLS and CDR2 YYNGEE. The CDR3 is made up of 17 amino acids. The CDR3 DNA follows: TGTGCCAGCAGCGTATCCCCGACAGGGGTGCCAAACTACGAGCAGTACTTC. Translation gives CASSVSPTGVPNYEQYF.

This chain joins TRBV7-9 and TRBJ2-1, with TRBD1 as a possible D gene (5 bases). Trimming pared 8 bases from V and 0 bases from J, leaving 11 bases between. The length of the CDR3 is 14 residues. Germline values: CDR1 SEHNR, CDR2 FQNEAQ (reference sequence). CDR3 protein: CASLTGSSYNEQFF. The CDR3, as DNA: TGTGCCAGCCTAACAGGTAGCTCCTACAATGAGCAGTTCTTC.

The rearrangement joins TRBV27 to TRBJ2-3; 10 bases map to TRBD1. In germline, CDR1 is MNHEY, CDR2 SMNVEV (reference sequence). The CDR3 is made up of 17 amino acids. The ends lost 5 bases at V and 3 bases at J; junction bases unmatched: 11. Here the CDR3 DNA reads TGTGCCAGCAGTCCTCGACAGGGGGCCCAAATAACAGATACGCAGTATTTT. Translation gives CASSPRQGAQITDTQYF.

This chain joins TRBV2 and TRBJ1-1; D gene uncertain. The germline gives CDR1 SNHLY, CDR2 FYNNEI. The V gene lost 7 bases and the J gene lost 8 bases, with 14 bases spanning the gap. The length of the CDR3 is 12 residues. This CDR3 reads CASTPRGSEAFF. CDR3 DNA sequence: TGTGCCAGCACTCCCCGGGGATCCGAAGCTTTCTTT.

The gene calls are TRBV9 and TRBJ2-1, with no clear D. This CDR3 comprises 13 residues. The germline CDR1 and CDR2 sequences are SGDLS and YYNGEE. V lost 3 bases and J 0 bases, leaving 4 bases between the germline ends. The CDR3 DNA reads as TGTGCCAGCAGCGGGAGCTCCTACAATGAGCAGTTCTTC. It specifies CASSGSSYNEQFF.